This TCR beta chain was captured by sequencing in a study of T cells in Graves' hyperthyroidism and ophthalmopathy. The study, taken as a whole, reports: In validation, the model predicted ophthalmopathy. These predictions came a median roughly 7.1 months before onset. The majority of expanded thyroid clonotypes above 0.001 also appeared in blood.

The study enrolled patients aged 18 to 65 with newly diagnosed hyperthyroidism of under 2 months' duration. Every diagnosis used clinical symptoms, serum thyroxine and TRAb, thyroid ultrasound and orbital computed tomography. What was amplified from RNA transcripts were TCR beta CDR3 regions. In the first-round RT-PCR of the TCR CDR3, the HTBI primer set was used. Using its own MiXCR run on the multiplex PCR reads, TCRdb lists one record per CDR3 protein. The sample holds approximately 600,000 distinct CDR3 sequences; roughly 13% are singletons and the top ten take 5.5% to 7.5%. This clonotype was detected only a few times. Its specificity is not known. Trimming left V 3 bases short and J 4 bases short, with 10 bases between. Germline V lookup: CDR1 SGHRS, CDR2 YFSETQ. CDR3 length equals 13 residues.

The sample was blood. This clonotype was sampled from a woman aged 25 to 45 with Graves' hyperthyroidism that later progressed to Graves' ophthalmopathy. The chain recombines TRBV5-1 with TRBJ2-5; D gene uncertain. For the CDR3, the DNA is TGCGCCAGCAGCTCCCCTTCTTCAGAGACCCAGTACTTC. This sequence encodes CASSSPSSETQYF.